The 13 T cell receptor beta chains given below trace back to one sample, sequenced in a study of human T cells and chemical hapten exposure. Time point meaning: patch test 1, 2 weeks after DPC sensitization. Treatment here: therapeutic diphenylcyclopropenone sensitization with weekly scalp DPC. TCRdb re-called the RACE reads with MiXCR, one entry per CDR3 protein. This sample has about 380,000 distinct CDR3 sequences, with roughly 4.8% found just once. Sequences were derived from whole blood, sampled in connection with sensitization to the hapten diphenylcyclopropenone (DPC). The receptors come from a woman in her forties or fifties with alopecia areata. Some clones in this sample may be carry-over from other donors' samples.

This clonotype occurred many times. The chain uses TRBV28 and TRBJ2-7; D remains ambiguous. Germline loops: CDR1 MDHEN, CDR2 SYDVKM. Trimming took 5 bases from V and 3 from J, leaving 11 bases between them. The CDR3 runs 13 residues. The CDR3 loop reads CASSPLMGYEQYF. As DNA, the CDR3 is TGTGCCAGCAGTCCACTAATGGGCTACGAGCAGTACTTC. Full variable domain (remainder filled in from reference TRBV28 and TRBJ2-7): DVKVTQSSRYLVKRTGEKVFLECVQDMDHENMFWYRQDPGLGLRLIYFSYDVKMKEKGDIPEGYSVSREKKERFSLILESASTNQTSMYLCASSPLMGYEQYFGPGTRLTVT.

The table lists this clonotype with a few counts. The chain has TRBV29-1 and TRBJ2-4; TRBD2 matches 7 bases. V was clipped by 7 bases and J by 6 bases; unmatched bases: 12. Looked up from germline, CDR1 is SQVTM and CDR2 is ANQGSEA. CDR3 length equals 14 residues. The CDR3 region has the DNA TGCAGCGCCTTCGGGGGGTCCCCCTTAAACATTCAGTACTTC. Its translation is CSAFGGSPLNIQYF.

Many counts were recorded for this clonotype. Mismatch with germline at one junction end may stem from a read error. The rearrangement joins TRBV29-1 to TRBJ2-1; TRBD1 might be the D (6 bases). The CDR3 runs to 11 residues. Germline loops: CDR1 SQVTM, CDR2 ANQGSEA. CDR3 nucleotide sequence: TGCAGCGCTGAAAGGGGGAATGAGCAGTTCTTC. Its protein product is CSAERGNEQFF.

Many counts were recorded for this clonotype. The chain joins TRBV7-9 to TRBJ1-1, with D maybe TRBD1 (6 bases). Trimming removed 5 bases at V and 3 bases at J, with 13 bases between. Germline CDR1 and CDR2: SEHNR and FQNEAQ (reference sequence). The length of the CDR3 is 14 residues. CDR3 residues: CASSEQGFDTEAFF. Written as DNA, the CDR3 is TGTGCCAGCAGCGAACAGGGTTTTGACACTGAAGCTTTCTTT. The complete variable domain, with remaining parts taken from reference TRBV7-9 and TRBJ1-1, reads DTGVSQNPRHKITKRGQNVTFRCDPISEHNRLYWYRQTLGQGPEFLTYFQNEAQLEKSRLLSDRFSAERPKGSFSTLEIQRTEQGDSAMYLCASSEQGFDTEAFFGQGTRLTVV.

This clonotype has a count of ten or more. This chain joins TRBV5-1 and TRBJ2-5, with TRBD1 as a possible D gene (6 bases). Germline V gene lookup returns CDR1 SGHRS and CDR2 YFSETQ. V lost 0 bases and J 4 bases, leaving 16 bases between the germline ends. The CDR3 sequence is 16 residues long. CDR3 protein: CASSLEGDRPIETQYF. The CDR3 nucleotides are TGCGCCAGCAGCTTGGAAGGTGACAGGCCTATAGAGACCCAGTACTTC.

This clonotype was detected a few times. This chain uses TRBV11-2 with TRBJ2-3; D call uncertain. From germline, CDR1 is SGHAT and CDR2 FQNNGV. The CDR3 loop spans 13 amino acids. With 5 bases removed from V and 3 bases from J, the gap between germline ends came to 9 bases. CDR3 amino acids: CASSISFTDTQYF. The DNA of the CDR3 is TGTGCCAGCAGCATTAGTTTTACAGATACGCAGTATTTT.

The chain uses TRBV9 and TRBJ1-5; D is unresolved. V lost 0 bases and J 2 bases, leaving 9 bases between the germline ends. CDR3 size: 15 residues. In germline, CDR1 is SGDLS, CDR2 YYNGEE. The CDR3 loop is CASSVGQAGNQPQHF. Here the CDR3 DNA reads TGTGCCAGCAGCGTAGGGCAGGCAGGCAATCAGCCCCAGCATTTT.

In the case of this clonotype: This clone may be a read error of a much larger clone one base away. CDR3 bases: TGTACCAGCAGCCAAGATCACGCCAGGGGTTATGGCTACACCTTC. It yields the protein CTSSQDHARGYGYTF. V and J are TRBV14 and TRBJ1-2; D perhaps matches TRBD1 (6 bases). Germline values: CDR1 SGHDN, CDR2 FVKESK. The CDR3 length is 15 residues. Filled out from reference TRBV14 and TRBJ1-2, the complete variable domain reads EAGVTQFPSHSVIEKGQTVTLRCDPISGHDNLYWYRRVMGKEIKFLLHFVKESKQDESGMPNNRFLAERTGGTYSTLKVQPAELEDSGVYFCTSSQDHARGYGYTFGSGTRLTVV.

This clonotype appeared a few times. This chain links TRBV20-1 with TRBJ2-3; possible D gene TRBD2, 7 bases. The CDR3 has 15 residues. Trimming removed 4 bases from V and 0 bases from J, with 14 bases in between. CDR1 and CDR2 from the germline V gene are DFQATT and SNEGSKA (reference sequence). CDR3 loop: CSAKGGAKSTDTQYF. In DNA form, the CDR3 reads TGCAGTGCTAAGGGGGGGGCGAAGAGCACAGATACGCAGTATTTT.

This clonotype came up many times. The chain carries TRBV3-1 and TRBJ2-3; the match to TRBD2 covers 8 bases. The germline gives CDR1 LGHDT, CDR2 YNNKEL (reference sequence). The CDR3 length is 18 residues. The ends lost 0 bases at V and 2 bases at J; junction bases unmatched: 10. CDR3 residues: CASSQEPRLAGVTDTQYF. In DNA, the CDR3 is TGTGCCAGCAGCCAAGAACCTCGGCTAGCGGGCGTCACAGATACGCAGTATTTT.

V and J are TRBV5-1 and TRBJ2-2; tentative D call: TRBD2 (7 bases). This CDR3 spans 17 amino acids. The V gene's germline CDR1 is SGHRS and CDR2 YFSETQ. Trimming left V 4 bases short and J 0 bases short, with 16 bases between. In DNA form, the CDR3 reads TGCGCCAGCAGCCCGGGGGGCCAGGCCTCGAACACCGGGGAGCTGTTTTTT. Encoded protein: CASSPGGQASNTGELFF.

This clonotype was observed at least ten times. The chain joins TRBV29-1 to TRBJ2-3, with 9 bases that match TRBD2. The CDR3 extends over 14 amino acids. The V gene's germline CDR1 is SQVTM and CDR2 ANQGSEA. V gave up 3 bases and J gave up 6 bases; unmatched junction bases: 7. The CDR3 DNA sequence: TGCAGCGTTGATCCGGCGGGAGGGCAGGATACGCAGTATTTT. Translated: CSVDPAGGQDTQYF.

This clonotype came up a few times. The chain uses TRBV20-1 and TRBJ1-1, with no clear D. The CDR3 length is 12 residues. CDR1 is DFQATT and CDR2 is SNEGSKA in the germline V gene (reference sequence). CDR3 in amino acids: CRADPDNTEAFF. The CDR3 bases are TGCAGGGCGGATCCAGATAACACTGAAGCTTTCTTT.